One and the same sample provided the 7 T cell receptor beta chains below, sequenced in a study of graft-versus-host responses after intestinal transplantation (dated by TCRdb to the early 2020s). The sample's time point label is to be understood as: cells obtained before transplantation from donor or recipient. Mixed lymphocyte reactions plated some 200,000 CFSE-labeled pre-transplant responders with some 200,000 irradiated violet-dye-labeled stimulators and were cultured for around six days. Libraries were constructed by the immunoSEQ multiplex PCR assay. The table was pulled from immuneACCESS by TCRdb, which kept in-frame rearrangements only. Such tables lose some clones; where checked, under half of the loss comes from unresolved V genes, and the rest has no known cause. The sample table shows 5,500 to 6,500 clones, and 33% are seen once. The ten biggest clones cover around 31% of the sample.

The sequencing here drew on alloreactive CD8+ T cells from a mixed lymphocyte reaction culture, taken before intestinal transplant. The cell subset or site label here, explained by the study, means: CFSE-low proliferating T cells sorted from roughly six-day pre-transplant mixed lymphocyte reaction (GvH or HvG direction). Source of these receptors: a human patient who received an intestinal transplant.

The chain joins TRBV10-3 to TRBJ2-2; weak D call: TRBD2 (7 bases). The CDR3 is 16 residues long. Trimming took off 10 bases at V and 1 base at J, with 19 bases between the two ends. Germline assignment: CDR1 ENHRY and CDR2 SYGVKD. Here the CDR3 DNA reads TGTGCCACCGGAGAGCCGGGGGGCCTGAACACCGGGGAGCTGTTTTTT. Translated, it gives CATGEPGGLNTGELFF.

In its sample, this clone was seen once. This sequence joins TRBV14 and TRBJ2-3; no clear D gene. The V gene lost 3 bases and the J gene lost 2 bases, with 18 bases spanning the gap. This CDR3 is built from 17 residues. Germline V gene data show CDR1 as SGHDN and CDR2 as FVKESK. The CDR3 here is CASSHLYSGLNTDTQYF. The CDR3 DNA follows: TGTGCCAGCAGCCACCTATACAGTGGGTTAAACACAGATACGCAGTATTTT.

The chain employs TRBV7-6 and TRBJ2-2; 7 bases fit TRBD1. Germline-derived CDR1 and CDR2 are SGHVS and FNYEAQ. The CDR3 sequence is 15 residues long. The J segment lost 9 bases and the V segment lost 3 bases, leaving 10 bases of the junction unmatched. The CDR3 coding sequence is TGTGCCAGCAGCTTGTGGTGGGACAGCCCAAGGGAGCTGTTTTTT. This translates into CASSLWWDSPRELFF.

This rearrangement joins TRBV27 to TRBJ1-2; a possible D gene is TRBD1 (6 bases). CDR1 is MNHEY and CDR2 is SMNVEV in the germline V gene (reference sequence). V was cut by 5 bases and J by 5 bases, with 15 bases left in between. The CDR3 consists of 14 residues. The CDR3 protein is CASSPTRGWYGYTF. In nucleotides, the CDR3 is TGTGCCAGCAGTCCTACCAGGGGATGGTATGGCTACACCTTC.

This chain uses TRBV10-2 with TRBJ2-5; 8 bases are shared with TRBD2. The CDR3 spans 15 residues. The junction had 10 bases not matched to a gene; V was cut back by 5 bases and J by 5 bases. The germline CDR1 and CDR2 sequences are WSHSY and SAAADI. CDR3 region: CASSSGELAVETQYF. In nucleotides, the CDR3 is TGCGCCAGCAGTTCGGGGGAACTAGCGGTCGAGACCCAGTACTTC.

V usage is TRBV7-9 and J usage is TRBJ1-1; D remains ambiguous. This CDR3 has 14 residues. V lost 5 bases and J lost 5, with 15 bases in between. Germline CDR1 reads SEHNR; CDR2 reads FQNEAQ (reference sequence). The chain's CDR3 is CASSQDVGVTEAFF. The CDR3 nucleotides are TGTGCCAGCAGCCAAGACGTCGGGGTGACTGAAGCTTTCTTT.

The rearrangement joins TRBV5-1 to TRBJ2-7; 7 bases fit TRBD2. The CDR3 spans 16 residues. V lost 1 base to trimming and J lost 0 bases; unmatched junction nucleotides: 7. Germline V gene data show CDR1 as SGHRS and CDR2 as YFSETQ. CDR3 protein: CASSLPRGGNSYEQYF. DNA for the CDR3: TGCGCCAGCAGCTTGCCCCGGGGAGGGAACTCCTACGAGCAGTACTTC.